What follows describes a single T cell receptor (beta chain). This record comes from a study of siplizumab effects on memory and regulatory T cells. The repertoire was sequenced with immunoSEQ multiplex PCR; TCRdb's copy has only in-frame clones and lacks some. This table has some 73,000 clones, around 93% appearing once. The TCR comes from a human donor in good health. The sequenced sample consisted of CD8+ T cells sorted from blood.

Here the CDR3 reads CASSLRVTGELFF. CDR3 DNA sequence: TGTGCCAGCAGTTTGAGGGTCACCGGGGAGCTGTTTTTT. The rearrangement joins TRBV6-5 to TRBJ2-2; D is possibly TRBD2 (5 bases). Germline lookup yields CDR1 MNHEY and CDR2 SVGAGI. The CDR3 runs 13 residues. V dropped 4 bases and J dropped 4 bases, with 7 bases sitting between them.